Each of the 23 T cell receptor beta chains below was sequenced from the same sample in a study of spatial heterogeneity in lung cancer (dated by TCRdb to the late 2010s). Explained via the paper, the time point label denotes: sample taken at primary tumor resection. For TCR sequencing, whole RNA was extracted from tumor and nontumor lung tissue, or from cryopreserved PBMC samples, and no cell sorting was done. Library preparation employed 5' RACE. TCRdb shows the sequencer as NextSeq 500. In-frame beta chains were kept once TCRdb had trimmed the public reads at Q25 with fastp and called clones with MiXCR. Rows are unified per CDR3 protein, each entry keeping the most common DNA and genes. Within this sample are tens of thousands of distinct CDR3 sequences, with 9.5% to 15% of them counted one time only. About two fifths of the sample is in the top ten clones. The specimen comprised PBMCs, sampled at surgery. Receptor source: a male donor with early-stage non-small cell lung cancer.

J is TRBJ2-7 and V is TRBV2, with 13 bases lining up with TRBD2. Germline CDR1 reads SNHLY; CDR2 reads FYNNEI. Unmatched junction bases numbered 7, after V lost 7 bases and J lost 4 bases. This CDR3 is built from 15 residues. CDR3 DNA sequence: TGTGCCAGCAATAATCCGGGACTAGCGGGATACGAGCAGTACTTC. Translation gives CASNNPGLAGYEQYF.

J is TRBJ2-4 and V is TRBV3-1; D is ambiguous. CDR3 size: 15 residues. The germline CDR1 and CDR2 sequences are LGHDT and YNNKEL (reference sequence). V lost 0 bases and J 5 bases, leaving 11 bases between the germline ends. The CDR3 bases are TGTGCCAGCAGCCAAGATGGGCCCAGACAAAACATTCAGTACTTC. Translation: CASSQDGPRQNIQYF. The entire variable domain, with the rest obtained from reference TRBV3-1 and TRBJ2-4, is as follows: DTAVSQTPKYLVTQMGNDKSIKCEQNLGHDTMYWYKQDSKKFLKIMFSYNNKELIINETVPNRFSPKSPDKAHLNLHINSLELGDSAVYFCASSQDGPRQNIQYFGAGTRLSVL.

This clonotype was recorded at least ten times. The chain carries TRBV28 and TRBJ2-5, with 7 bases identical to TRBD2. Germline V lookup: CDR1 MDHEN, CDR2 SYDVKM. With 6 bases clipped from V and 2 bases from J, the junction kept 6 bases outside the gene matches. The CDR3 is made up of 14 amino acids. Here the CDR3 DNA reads TGTGCCAGCAGCCGATCTAGCGGACAAGAGACCCAGTACTTC. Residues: CASSRSSGQETQYF.

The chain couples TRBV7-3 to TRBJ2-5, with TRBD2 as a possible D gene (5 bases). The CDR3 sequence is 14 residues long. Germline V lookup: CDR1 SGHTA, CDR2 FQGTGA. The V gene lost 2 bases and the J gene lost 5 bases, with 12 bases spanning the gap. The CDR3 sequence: CASSLSGVGETQYF. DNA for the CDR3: TGTGCCAGCAGCTTATCCGGGGTAGGCGAGACCCAGTACTTC.

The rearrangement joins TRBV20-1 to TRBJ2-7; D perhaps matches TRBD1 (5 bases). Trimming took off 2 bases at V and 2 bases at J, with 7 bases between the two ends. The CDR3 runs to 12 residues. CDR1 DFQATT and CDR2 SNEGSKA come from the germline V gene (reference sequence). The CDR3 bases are TGCAGTGCTAGACCACAGGCCTACGAGCAGTACTTC. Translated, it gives CSARPQAYEQYF.

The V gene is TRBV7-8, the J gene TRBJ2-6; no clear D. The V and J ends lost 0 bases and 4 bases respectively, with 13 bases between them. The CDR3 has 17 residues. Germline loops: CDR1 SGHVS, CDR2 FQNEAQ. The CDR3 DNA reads TGTGCCAGCAGCTTAGCGCCGCGGAGCCGGGGGGCCAACGTCCTGACTTTC. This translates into CASSLAPRSRGANVLTF.

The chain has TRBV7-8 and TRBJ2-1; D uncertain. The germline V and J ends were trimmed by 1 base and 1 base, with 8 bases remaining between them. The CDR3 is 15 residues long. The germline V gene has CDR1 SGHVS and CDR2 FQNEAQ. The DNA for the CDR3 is TGTGCCAGCAGCTTAGATCAGCGTTCCTACAATGAGCAGTTCTTC. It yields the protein CASSLDQRSYNEQFF.

Here the CDR3 reads CASILGRLNTEAFF. The CDR3 nucleotides are TGTGCCAGCATCCTCGGACGGCTGAACACTGAAGCTTTCTTT. This sequence joins TRBV27 and TRBJ1-1, with unresolved D. Germline V CDR1 and CDR2: MNHEY, SMNVEV (reference sequence). This CDR3 region has 14 residues. Deletions cut 7 bases from V and 0 bases from J, with 12 bases between.

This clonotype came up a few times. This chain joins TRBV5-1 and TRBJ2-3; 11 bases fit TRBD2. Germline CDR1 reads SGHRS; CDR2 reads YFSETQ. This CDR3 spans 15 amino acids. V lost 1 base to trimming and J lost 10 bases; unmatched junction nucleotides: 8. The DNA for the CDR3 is TGCGCCAGCAGCTTGTTAACTAGCGGGGGCGGAGCGCAGTATTTT. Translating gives CASSLLTSGGGAQYF.

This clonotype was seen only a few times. CDR3 sequence reads: CASSLEAQRKTQYF. DNA for the CDR3: TGCGCCAGCAGCTTGGAGGCACAAAGGAAGACCCAGTACTTC. The V and J genes are TRBV5-1 and TRBJ2-5, with unresolved D. Germline-derived CDR1 and CDR2 are SGHRS and YFSETQ. V lost 0 bases and J lost 6, with 12 bases in between. This CDR3 is built from 14 residues. Full variable domain (outside the CDR3, taken from reference TRBV5-1 and TRBJ2-5): KAGVTQTPRYLIKTRGQQVTLSCSPISGHRSVSWYQQTPGQGLQFLFEYFSETQRNKGNFPGRFSGRQFSNSRSEMNVSTLELGDSALYLCASSLEAQRKTQYFGPGTRLLVL.

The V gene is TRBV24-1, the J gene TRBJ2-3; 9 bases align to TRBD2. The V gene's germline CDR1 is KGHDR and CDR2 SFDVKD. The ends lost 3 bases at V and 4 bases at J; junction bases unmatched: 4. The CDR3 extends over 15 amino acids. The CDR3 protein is CATSDHRTSADTQYF. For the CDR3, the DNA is TGTGCCACCAGTGATCACAGGACTAGCGCAGATACGCAGTATTTT.

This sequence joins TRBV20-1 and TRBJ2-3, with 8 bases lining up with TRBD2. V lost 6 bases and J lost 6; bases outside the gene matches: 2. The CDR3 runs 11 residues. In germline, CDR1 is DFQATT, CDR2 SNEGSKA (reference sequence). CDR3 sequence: CSATSGDTQYF. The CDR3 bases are TGCAGTGCCACTAGCGGCGATACGCAGTATTTT.

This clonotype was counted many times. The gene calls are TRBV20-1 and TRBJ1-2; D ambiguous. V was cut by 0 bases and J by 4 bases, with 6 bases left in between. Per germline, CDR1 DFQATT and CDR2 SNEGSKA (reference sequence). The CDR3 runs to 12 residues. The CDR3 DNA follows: TGCAGTGCTAGAGAGGAATTCTATGGCTACACCTTC. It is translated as CSAREEFYGYTF.

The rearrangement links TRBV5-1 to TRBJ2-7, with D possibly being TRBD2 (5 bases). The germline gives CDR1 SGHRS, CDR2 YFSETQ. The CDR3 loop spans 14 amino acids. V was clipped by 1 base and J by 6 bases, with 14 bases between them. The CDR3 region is CASSLPSPIGEQYF. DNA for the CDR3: TGCGCCAGCAGCTTGCCTAGCCCGATCGGCGAGCAGTACTTC.

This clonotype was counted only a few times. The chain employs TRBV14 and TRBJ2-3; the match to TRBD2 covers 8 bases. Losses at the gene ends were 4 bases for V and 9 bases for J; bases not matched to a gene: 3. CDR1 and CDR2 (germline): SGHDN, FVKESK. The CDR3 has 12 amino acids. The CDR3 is CASSPLAGTQYF. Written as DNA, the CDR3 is TGTGCCAGCAGCCCTTTAGCGGGAACGCAGTATTTT.

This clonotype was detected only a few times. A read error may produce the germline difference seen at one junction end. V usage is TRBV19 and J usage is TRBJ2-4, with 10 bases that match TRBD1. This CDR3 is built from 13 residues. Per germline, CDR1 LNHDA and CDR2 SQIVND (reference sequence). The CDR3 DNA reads TGTGCCAGTAGTATAGGGGGGACAGGGGTGCACGTCTTC. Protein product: CASSIGGTGVHVF.

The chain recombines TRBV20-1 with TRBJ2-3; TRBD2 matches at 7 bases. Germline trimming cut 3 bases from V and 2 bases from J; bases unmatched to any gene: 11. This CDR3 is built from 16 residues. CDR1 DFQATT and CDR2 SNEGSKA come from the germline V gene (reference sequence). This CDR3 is CSARTGLAEFTDTQYF. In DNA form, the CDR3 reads TGCAGTGCTAGGACGGGCCTAGCGGAGTTCACAGATACGCAGTATTTT.

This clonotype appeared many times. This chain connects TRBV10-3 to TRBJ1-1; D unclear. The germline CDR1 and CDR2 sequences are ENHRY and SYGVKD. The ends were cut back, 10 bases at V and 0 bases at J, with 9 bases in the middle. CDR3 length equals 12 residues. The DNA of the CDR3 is TGTGCCACTGGCGGAGTGAACACTGAAGCTTTCTTT. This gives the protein CATGGVNTEAFF.

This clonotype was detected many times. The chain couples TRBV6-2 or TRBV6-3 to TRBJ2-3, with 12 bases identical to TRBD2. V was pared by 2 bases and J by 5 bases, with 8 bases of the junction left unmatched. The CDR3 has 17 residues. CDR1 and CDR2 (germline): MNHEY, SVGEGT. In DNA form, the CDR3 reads TGTGCCAGCAGTTACCTGGGACTAGCGGGCCGCGGAGATACGCAGTATTTT. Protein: CASSYLGLAGRGDTQYF.

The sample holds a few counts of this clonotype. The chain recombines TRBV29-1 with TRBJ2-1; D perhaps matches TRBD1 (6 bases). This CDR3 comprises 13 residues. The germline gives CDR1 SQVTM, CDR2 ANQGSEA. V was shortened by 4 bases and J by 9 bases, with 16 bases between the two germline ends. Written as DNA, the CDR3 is TGCAGCGTTGGGGGTCAGGGGTACGGTGAGCAGTTCTTC. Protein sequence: CSVGGQGYGEQFF.

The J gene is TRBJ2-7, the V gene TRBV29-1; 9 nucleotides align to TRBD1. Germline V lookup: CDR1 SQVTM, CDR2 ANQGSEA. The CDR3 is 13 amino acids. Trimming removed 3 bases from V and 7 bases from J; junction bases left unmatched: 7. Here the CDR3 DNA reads TGCAGCGTTGATGGGACAGGGACCGGAGAGCAGTACTTC. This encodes CSVDGTGTGEQYF.

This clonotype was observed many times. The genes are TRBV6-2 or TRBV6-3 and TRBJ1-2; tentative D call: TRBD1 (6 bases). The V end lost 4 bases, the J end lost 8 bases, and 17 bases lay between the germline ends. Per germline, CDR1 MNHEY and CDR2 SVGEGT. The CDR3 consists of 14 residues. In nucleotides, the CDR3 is TGTGCCAGCAGTTTCGAGGAGGACAGCAAAGGCTACACCTTC. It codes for CASSFEEDSKGYTF.

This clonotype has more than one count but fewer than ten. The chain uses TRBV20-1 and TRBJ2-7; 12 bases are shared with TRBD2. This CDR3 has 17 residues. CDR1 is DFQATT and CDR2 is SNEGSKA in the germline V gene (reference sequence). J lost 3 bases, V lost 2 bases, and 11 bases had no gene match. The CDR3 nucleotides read TGCAGTGCTAGACGAGGACTAGCGGGACTGATTTACTACGAGCAGTACTTC. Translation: CSARRGLAGLIYYEQYF.